This T cell receptor (beta chain) comes out of a study of cytomegalovirus exposure and HLA in healthy donors. Study information: There were over 350 genotyped donors. Of these, roughly 86% fell in the genetic ancestry cluster associated with self-reported Caucasian donors.

To note about this clone: The antigen remains undetermined.

It was with 60 Vbeta and 13 Jbeta primers that the PCR ran. Measured with immunoSEQ multiplex PCR; TCRdb has only the in-frame clones, and not every one. The sample records some 100,000 clones, 65% to 85% being singletons. Findings of the study overall: Accurate prediction of most subjects' HLA-A and HLA-B alleles from TCR beta sequences was reported. In a later analysis, TCR beta V- and J-gene trimming showed a link to a missense DCLRE1C variant. Differences between HLA loci emerged in a later analysis of TCR association rates, with DRB1 most and HLA-C fewest.

This CDR3 comprises 14 residues. Germline loops: CDR1 SGHTA, CDR2 FQGNSA. The V end lost 4 bases, the J end lost 0 bases, and 9 bases lay between the germline ends. The sequence derives from a man aged 45-65 years in good health and CMV-seronegative. The chain recombines TRBV7-2 with TRBJ1-2, with a tentative D call TRBD1 (6 bases). Sequenced material: PBMCs. The CDR3, as DNA: TGTGCCAGCAGCTCTGGACAGACTAACTATGGCTACACCTTC. Protein product: CASSSGQTNYGYTF.